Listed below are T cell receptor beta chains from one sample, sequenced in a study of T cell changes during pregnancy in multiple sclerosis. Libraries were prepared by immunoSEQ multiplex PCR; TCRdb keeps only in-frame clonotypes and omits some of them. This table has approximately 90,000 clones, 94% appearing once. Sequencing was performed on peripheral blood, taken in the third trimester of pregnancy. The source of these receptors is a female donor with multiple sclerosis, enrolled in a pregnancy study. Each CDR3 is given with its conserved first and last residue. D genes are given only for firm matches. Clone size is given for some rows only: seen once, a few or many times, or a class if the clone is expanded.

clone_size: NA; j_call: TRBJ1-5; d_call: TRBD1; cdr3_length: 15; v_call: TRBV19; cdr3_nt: TGTGCCAGTAACCTATACGGGACAGAGAATCAGCCCCAGCATTTT; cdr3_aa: CASNLYGTENQPQHF
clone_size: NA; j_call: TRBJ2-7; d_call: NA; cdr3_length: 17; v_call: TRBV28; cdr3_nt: TGTGCCAGCAGTTTGATTAGCGGAGAAACCGTCTCCTACGAGCAGTACTTC; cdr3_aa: CASSLISGETVSYEQYF
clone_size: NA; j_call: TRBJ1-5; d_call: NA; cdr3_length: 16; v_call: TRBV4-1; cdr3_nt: TGCGCCAGCAGCCAAGATTTCGGGACAAAGAATCAGCCCCAGCATTTT; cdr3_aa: CASSQDFGTKNQPQHF
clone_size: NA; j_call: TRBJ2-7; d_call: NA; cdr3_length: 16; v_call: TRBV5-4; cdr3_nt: TGTGCCAGCAGCCGTGATCGAGGACTACTCTCCTACGAGCAGTACTTC; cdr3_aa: CASSRDRGLLSYEQYF
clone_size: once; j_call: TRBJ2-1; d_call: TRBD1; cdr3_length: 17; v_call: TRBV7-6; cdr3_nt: TGTGCCAGCAGCTTAGCGATCGACAGGGGTGGATACAATGAGCAGTTCTTC; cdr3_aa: CASSLAIDRGGYNEQFF
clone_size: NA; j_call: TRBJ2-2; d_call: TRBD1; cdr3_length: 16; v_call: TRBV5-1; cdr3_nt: TGCGCCAGCAGCTCGACAGGGGGCACGGTCGCCGGGGAGCTGTTTTTT; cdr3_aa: CASSSTGGTVAGELFF
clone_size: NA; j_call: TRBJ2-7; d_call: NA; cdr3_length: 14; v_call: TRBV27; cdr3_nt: TGTGCCAGCAGCCACGCGGGGCCCTCCTACGAGCAGTACTTC; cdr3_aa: CASSHAGPSYEQYF
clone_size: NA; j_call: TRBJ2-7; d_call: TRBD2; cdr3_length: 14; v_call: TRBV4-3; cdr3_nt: TGCGCCAGCAGCCAAGGGCTAGCGGTCTACGAGCAGTACTTC; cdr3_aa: CASSQGLAVYEQYF
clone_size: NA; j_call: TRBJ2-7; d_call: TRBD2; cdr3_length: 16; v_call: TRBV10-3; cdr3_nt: TGTGCCACCACAGAGCCGGGACTAGCGGGGGACTACGAGCAGTACTTC; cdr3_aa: CATTEPGLAGDYEQYF
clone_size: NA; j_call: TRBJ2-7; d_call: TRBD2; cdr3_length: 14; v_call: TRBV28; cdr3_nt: TGTGCCAGCAGTTTCGGACTAGCGCGCTACGAGCAGTACTTC; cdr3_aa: CASSFGLARYEQYF
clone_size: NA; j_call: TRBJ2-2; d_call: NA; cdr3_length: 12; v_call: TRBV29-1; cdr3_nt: TGCAGCGTCCGGACAAGGGCCGGGGAGCTGTTTTTT; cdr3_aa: CSVRTRAGELFF
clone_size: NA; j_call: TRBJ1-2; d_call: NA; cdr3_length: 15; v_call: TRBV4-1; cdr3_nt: TGCGCCAGCAGCCAAGATGGGGGGACGGCCTATGGCTACACCTTC; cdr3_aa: CASSQDGGTAYGYTF
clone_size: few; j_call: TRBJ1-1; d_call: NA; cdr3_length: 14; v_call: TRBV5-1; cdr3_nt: TGCGCCAGCAGCTTGGCCACGGCGGGCACTGAAGCTTTCTTT; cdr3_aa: CASSLATAGTEAFF
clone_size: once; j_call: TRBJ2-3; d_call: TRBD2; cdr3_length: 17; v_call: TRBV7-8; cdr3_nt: TGTGCCAGCAGCTTAGGACTAGCGGGGGATAGCACAGATACGCAGTATTTT; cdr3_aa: CASSLGLAGDSTDTQYF
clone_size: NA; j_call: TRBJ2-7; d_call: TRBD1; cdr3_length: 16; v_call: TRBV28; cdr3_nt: TGTGCCAGCAGTGGGGGCAGGGGGACACTCTCCTACGAGCAGTACTTC; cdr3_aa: CASSGGRGTLSYEQYF
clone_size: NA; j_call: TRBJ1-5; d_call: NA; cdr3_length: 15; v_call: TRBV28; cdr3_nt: TGTGCCAGCAGTTTAGTTTTCAGGGGTTTACAGCCCCAGCATTTT; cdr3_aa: CASSLVFRGLQPQHF
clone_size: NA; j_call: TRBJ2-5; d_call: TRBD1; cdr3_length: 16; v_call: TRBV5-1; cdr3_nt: TGCGCCAGCAGCTTGGGGGGGACAGGGCTCCAAGAGACCCAGTACTTC; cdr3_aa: CASSLGGTGLQETQYF
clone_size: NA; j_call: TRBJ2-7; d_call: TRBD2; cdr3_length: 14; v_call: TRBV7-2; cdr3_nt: TGTGCCAGCAGCCCCAGCGGGGGTCTGTACGAGCAGTACTTC; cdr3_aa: CASSPSGGLYEQYF
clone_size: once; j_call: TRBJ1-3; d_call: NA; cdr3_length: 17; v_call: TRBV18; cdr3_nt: TGTGCCAGCTCACCGTTGACAGTTCGGAACTCTGGAAACACCATATATTTT; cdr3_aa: CASSPLTVRNSGNTIYF
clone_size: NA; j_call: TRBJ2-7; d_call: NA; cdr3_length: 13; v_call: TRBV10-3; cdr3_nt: TGTGCCATCAGTGAGTCAACAGCCTACGAGCAGTACTTC; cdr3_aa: CAISESTAYEQYF
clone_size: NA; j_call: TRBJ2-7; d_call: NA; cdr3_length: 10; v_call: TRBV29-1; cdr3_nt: TGCAGCGTGATCAGCTACGAGCAGTACTTC; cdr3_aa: CSVISYEQYF
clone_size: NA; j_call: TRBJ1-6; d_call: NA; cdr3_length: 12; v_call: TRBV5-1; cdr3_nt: TGCGCCAGCAGCGGGGCCGGAATTTCCCTCCACTTT; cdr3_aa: CASSGAGISLHF
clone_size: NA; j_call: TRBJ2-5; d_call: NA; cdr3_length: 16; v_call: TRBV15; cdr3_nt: TGTGCCACCAGCAGAGACCAAGGGGGGGGCGAAGAGACCCAGTACTTC; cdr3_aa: CATSRDQGGGEETQYF
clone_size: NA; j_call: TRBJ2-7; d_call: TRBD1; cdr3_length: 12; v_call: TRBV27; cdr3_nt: TGTGCCGTCAGGGGGTCTTTAGACGAGCAGTACTTC; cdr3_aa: CAVRGSLDEQYF
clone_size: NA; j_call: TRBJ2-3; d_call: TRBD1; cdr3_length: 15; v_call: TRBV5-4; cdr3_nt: TGTGCCAGCAGCCTCCAAGGGACAGCCCCAGATACGCAGTATTTT; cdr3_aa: CASSLQGTAPDTQYF
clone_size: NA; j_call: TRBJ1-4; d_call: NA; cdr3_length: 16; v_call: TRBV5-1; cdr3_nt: TGCGCCAGCAGCCCAGACAGGAGAGCAACTAATGAAAAACTGTTTTTT; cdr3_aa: CASSPDRRATNEKLFF
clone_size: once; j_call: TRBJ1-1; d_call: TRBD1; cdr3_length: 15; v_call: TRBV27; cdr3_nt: TGTGCCAGCAGTACCACTTGGACAGGGGTCCTCGGAGCTTTCTTT; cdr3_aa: CASSTTWTGVLGAFF
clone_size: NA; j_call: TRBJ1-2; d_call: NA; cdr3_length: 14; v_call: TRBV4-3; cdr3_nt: TGCGCCAGCAGCCAAGATCGGGGGATGGATGGCTACACCTTC; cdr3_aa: CASSQDRGMDGYTF
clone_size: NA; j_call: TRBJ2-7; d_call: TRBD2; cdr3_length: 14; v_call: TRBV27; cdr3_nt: TGTGCCAGCAGTTTAGGGACTAGGCCCTACGAGCAGTACTTC; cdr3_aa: CASSLGTRPYEQYF
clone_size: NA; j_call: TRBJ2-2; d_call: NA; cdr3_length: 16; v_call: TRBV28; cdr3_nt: TGTGCCAGCAGACGTAAGCTGGAGGGTCCCACCGGGGAGCTGTTTTTT; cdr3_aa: CASRRKLEGPTGELFF
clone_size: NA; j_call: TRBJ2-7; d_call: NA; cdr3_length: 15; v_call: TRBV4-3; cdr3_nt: TGCGCCAGCAGCCAAGGGAGGAGTGTCTCCTACGAGCAGTACTTC; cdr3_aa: CASSQGRSVSYEQYF
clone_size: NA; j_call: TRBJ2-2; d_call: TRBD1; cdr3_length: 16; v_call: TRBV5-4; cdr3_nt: TGTGCCAGCAGCCCCCGGGACAGGGGGCGCCCCGGGGAGCTGTTTTTT; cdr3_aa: CASSPRDRGRPGELFF
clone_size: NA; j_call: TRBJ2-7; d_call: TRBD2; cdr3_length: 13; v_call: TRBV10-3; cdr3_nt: TGTGCTCACACTAGCGGTGAAACCTACGAGCAGTACTTC; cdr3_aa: CAHTSGETYEQYF
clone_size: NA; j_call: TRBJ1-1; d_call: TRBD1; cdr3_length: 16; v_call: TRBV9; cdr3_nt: TGTGCCAGCAGCCCCACCTTCTGGGACAGGGTAACTGAAGCTTTCTTT; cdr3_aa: CASSPTFWDRVTEAFF
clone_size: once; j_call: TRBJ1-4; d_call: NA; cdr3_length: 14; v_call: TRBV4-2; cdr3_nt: TGTGCCAGCAGCCAACTTGCAACTAATGAAAAACTGTTTTTT; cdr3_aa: CASSQLATNEKLFF
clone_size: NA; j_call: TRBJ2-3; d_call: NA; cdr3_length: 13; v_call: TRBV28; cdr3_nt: TGTGCCACCCTAGACGGAAGCACAGATACGCAGTATTTT; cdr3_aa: CATLDGSTDTQYF
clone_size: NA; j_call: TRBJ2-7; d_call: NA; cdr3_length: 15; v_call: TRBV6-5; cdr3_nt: TGTGCCAGCAGTTACGCGGCCTCTTTCGCCTACGAGCAGTACTTC; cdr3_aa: CASSYAASFAYEQYF
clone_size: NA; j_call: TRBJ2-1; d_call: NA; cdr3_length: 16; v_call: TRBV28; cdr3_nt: TGTGCCAGCAGTCCCCGTCAGTGGAGCTCGTTAAATGAGCAGTTCTTC; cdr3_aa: CASSPRQWSSLNEQFF
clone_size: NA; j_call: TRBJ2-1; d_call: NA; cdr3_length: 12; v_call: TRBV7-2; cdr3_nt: TGTGCCAGCAGCTTAGATTTCTCGGAGCAGTTCTTC; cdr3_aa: CASSLDFSEQFF
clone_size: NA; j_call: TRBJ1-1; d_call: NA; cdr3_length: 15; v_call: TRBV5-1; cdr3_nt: TGCGCCAGCAGCTTGGCCGCAGGGGCGAACACTGAAGCTTTCTTT; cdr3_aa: CASSLAAGANTEAFF
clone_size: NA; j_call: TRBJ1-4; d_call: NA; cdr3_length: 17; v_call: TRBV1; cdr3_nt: TGCACCAGCAGCCGAGGACACCCGTCCATAAGTAATGAAAAACTGTTTTTT; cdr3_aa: CTSSRGHPSISNEKLFF
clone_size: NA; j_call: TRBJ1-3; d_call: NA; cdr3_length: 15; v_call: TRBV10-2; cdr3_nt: TGCGCCAGCAGCCACTACAGGAGCTCTGGAAACACCATATATTTT; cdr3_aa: CASSHYRSSGNTIYF
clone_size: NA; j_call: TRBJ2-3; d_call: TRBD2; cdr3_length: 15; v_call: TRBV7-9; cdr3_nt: TGTGCCAGCAGCTGGTCCCCTAGCGGGAGGGATACGCAGTATTTT; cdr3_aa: CASSWSPSGRDTQYF
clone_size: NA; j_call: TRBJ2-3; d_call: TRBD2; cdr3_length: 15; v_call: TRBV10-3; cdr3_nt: TGTGCCATCAGTGAGGGGGCGGGAGGCACAGATACGCAGTATTTT; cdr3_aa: CAISEGAGGTDTQYF
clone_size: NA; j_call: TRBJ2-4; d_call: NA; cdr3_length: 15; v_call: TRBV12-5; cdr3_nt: TGTGCTAGTGGACCTGACAGGATAGCCAAAAACATTCAGTACTTC; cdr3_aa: CASGPDRIAKNIQYF
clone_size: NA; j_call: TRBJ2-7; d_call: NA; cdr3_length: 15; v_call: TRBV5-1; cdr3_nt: TGCGCCAGCAGCTTGCGGGTGGACAGCTCCTACGAGCAGTACTTC; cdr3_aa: CASSLRVDSSYEQYF
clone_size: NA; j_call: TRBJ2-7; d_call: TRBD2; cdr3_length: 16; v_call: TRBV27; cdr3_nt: TGTGCCAGCAGTGAGAGGGGTCCGGGAGGGACCTACGAGCAGTACTTC; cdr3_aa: CASSERGPGGTYEQYF
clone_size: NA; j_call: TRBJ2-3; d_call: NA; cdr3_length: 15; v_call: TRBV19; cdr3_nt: TGTGCCAGTAGTATTAGCCCGGCTTCCACAGATACGCAGTATTTT; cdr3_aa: CASSISPASTDTQYF
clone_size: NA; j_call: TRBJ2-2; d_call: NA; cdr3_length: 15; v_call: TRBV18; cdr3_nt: TGTGCCAGCTCACCACAACAGGATAACACCGGGGAGCTGTTTTTT; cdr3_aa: CASSPQQDNTGELFF
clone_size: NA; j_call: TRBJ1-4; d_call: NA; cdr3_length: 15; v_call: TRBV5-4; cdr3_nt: TGTGCCAGCAGCGAATACAGGGCTGGGGATGAAAAACTGTTTTTT; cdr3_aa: CASSEYRAGDEKLFF
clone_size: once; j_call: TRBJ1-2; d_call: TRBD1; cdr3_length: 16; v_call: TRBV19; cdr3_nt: TGTGCCAGTAGGGCCTCCGGCGGGACAGGGACGTCTGGCTACACCTTC; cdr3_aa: CASRASGGTGTSGYTF
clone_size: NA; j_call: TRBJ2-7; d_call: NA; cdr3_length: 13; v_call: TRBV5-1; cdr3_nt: TGCGCCAGCAGCGGGACAAGCTCCTACGAGCAGTACTTC; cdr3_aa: CASSGTSSYEQYF
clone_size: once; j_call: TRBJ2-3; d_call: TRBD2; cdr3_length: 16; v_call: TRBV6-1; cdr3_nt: TGTGCCAGCAGTGGTCAGAGGCGGGGGAGCACAGATACGCAGTATTTT; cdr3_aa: CASSGQRRGSTDTQYF